This T cell receptor beta chain stems from a study of sequential checkpoint blockade in melanoma. Study information: DNA from over 80 pretreatment tumor samples underwent TCRβ immunosequencing.

Germline lookup yields CDR1 SGHRS and CDR2 YFSETQ. V was pared by 4 bases and J by 6 bases, with 8 bases of the junction left unmatched. The CDR3 runs to 15 residues. This clone was counted a single time. Treatment here: randomized to nivolumab then ipilimumab (arm A) or the reverse (arm B). No patient had prior DNA-damaging chemotherapy. Only in-frame clones appear in the TCRdb table, and some are missing; sequencing was by immunoSEQ multiplex PCR. Of approximately 10,000 clones listed, 25% to 30% were seen once; the top ten hold under 25%. This TCR derives from a human donor with melanoma. This material consisted of tumor tissue (inferred from file names), taken from a patient given nivolumab and ipilimumab in sequence. The V call is TRBV5-1, the J call TRBJ2-1; the match to TRBD2 covers 9 bases. CDR3 sequence: CASSASGGLFNEQFF. The DNA of the CDR3 is TGCGCCAGCAGCGCGAGCGGGGGGTTATTCAATGAGCAGTTCTTC.